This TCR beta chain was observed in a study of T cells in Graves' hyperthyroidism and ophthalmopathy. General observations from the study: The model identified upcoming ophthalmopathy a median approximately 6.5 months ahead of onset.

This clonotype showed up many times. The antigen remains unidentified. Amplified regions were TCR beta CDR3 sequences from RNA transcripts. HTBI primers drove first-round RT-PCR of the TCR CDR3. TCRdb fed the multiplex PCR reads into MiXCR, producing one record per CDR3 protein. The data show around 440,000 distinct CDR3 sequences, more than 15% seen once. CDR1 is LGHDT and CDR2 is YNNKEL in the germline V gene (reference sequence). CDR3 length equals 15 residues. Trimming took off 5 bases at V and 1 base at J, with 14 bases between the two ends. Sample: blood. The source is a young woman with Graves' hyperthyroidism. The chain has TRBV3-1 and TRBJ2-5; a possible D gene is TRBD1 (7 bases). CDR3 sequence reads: CASSGTQGVQETQYF. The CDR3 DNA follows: TGTGCCAGCAGCGGGACTCAGGGGGTCCAAGAGACCCAGTACTTC.